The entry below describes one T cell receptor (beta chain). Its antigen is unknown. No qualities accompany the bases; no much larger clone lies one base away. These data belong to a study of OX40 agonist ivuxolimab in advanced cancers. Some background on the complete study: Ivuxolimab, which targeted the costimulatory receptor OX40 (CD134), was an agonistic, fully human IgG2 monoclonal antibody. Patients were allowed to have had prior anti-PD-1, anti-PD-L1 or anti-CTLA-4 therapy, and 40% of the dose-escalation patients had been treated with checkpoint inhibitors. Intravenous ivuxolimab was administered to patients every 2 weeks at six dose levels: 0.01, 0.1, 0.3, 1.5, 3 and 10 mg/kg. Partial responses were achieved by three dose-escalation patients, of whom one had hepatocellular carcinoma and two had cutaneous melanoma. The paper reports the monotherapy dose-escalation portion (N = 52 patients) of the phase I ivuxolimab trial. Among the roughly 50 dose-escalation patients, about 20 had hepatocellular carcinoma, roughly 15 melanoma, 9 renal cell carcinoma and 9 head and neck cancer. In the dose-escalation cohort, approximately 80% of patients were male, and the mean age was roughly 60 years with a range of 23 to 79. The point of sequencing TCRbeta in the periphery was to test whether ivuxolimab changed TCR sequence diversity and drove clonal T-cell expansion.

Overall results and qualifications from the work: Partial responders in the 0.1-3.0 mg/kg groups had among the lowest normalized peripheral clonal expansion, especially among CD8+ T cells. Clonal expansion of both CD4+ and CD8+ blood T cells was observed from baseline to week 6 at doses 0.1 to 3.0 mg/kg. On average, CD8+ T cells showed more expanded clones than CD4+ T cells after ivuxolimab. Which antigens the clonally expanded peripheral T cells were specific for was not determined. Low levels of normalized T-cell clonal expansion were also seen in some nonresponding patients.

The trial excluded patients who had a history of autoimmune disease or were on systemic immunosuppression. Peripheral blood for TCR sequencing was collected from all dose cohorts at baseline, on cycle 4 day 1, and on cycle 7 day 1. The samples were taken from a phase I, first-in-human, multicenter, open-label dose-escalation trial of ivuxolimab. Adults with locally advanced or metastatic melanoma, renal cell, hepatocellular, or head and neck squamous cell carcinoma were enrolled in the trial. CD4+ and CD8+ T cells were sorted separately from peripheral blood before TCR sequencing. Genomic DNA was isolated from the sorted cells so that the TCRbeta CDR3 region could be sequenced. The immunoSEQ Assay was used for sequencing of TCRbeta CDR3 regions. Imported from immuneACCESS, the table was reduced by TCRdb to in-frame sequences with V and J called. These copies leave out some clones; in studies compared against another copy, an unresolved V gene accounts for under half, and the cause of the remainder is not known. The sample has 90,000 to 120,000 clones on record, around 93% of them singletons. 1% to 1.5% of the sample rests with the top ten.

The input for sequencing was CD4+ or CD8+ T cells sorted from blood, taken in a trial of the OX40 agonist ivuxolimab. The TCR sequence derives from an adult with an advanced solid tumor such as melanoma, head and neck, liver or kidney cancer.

The CDR3 protein sequence reads: CASSLAPSGGSYNEQFF. The bases are TGCGCCAGCAGCTTGGCCCCTAGCGGGGGCTCCTACAATGAGCAGTTCTTC. Rearrangement joined TRBV5-1 to TRBJ2-1, and TRBD2 matches 10 of the central bases. Trimming takes 0 bases off V and 0 bases off J; junction bases not matched to a gene: 3. CDR1 and CDR2 are read off the germline V gene as SGHRS and YFSETQ. Inclusive of the bounding cysteine and phenylalanine, the CDR3 is 17 residues long. Of the read, only the CDR3 DNA is kept; its 51 bases are in frame from base 1.